This T cell receptor beta chain was observed in a study of blood T cell repertoires in COVID-19. Study summary: The United States, Italy and Spain supplied acute and convalescent COVID-19 samples. T cells, B-cell-depleted T cells, or PBMCs provided the cDNA or gDNA that served as material.

Authors' analysis steps: Amplification with reference gene primers provided the estimates of nucleated cell counts. Generated by immunoSEQ multiplex PCR, the TCRdb table keeps only in-frame clones and is missing some. From that table come the V and J calls and clone size; the DNA was used to work out D and trimming. Of 85,000 to 100,000 clones in the sample, 88% were seen once. Seattle cases were enrolled at active infection and followed longitudinally. This CDR3 has 14 residues. Per the germline V gene, CDR1 is GTSNPN and CDR2 is SVGIG (reference sequence). V lost 3 bases, J lost 9 bases, and 6 bases stayed unmatched.

This TCR came from a man between 45 and 60 years old with COVID-19, enrolled during active disease. The rearrangement joins TRBV30 to TRBJ1-6; 9 nucleotides align to TRBD1. The sequenced material came from peripheral blood. The CDR3 sequence is CAWRRGQGGSPLHF. The CDR3 bases are TGTGCCTGGAGGAGGGGACAGGGTGGTTCACCCCTCCACTTT.